The next 30 T cell receptor beta chains were all read from a single sample in a study of blood T cells in healthy people across ages. Primed by a sample-barcoded 5' primer and a J-beta primer mix, a second PCR proceeded for roughly 6 to 12 cycles. Each CDR3 protein gets one entry after TCRdb re-called the 5' RACE reads with MiXCR. The repertoire has about 640,000 distinct CDR3 sequences, about 30% of them found once; the top ten carry around a sixth. Sequenced input: blood. The receptors stem from a woman older than 75 in good health.

Details on this clonotype: A much larger clone lies one base from this, so it may be a read error. J is TRBJ2-7 and V is TRBV12-3 or TRBV12-4, with TRBD1 matching 11 bases. The CDR3 contains 15 residues. CDR3 protein: CASSGDRGASCEQYF. CDR3 sequence (DNA): TGTGCCAGCAGTGGGGACAGGGGGGCCTCCTGCGAGCAGTACTTC.

This clonotype was recorded many times. The V gene is TRBV6-2 or TRBV6-3, the J gene TRBJ2-1, with D possibly TRBD2 on 6 matching bases. This CDR3 contains 15 residues. Germline V gives CDR1 MNHEY, CDR2 SVGEGT. The V and J ends lost 6 bases and 7 bases respectively, with 19 bases between them. In DNA, the CDR3 is TGTGCCAGCAGAGGGGTCACGGGCCGGGGGAATGAGCAGTTCTTC. It is translated as CASRGVTGRGNEQFF.

This clonotype was recorded at least ten times. The J gene is TRBJ1-2, the V gene TRBV7-2, with 9 bases that match TRBD1. Germline V gene lookup returns CDR1 SGHTA and CDR2 FQGNSA. The J segment lost 6 bases and the V segment lost 4 bases, leaving 9 bases of the junction unmatched. The CDR3 is 15 amino acids. This chain's CDR3 is CASSSRDRERNGYTF. The CDR3 nucleotides are TGTGCCAGCAGCTCCAGGGACAGGGAACGGAATGGCTACACCTTC.

In its sample, this clonotype was seen many times. The chain carries TRBV20-1 and TRBJ1-2; no firm D call. V lost 3 bases and J lost 0, with 5 bases in between. The germline V gene encodes CDR1 DFQATT and CDR2 SNEGSKA (reference sequence). The CDR3 covers 12 residues. CDR3 protein: CSASTTNYGYTF. DNA for the CDR3: TGCAGTGCTAGTACTACTAACTATGGCTACACCTTC.

At least ten counts were recorded for this clonotype. This chain uses TRBV6-2 or TRBV6-3 with TRBJ2-1; D unresolved. Trimming took off 6 bases at V and 3 bases at J, with 9 bases between the two ends. The CDR3 loop spans 13 amino acids. Germline assignment: CDR1 MNHEY and CDR2 SVGEGT. CDR3 protein: CASSRANYNEQFF. DNA for the CDR3: TGTGCCAGCAGCCGGGCTAACTACAATGAGCAGTTCTTC.

This clonotype was observed many times. This rearrangement joins TRBV10-3 to TRBJ1-1; 9 nucleotides match TRBD1. This CDR3 is 18 amino acids long. Per germline, CDR1 ENHRY and CDR2 SYGVKD. V lost 1 base, J lost 3 bases, and 12 bases stayed unmatched. CDR3 loop: CAISEWPGTGRRDTEAFF. Written as DNA, the CDR3 is TGTGCCATCAGTGAGTGGCCCGGGACAGGGCGTCGGGACACTGAAGCTTTCTTT.

The table lists this clonotype with many counts. The chain links TRBV10-3 to TRBJ1-2, with D hard to call. V was pared by 0 bases and J by 4 bases, with 6 bases between. Germline CDR1 ENHRY, CDR2 SYGVKD. This CDR3 spans 13 amino acids. CDR3 nucleotide sequence: TGTGCCATCAGTGAGTCGGAGATCTATGGCTACACCTTC. It codes for CAISESEIYGYTF.

This clonotype was counted only a few times. The chain has TRBV19 and TRBJ1-5; no clear D. The CDR3 consists of 15 residues. Germline V gives CDR1 LNHDA, CDR2 SQIVND (reference sequence). The ends were cut back, 6 bases at V and 1 base at J, with 13 bases in the middle. The CDR3 region is CASRSSVQSNQPQHF. The CDR3 region has the DNA TGTGCCAGTAGGTCCTCCGTCCAGAGCAATCAGCCCCAGCATTTT. Complete variable domain (other parts from reference TRBV19 and TRBJ1-5): DGGITQSPKYLFRKEGQNVTLSCEQNLNHDAMYWYRQDPGQGLRLIYYSQIVNDFQKGDIAEGYSVSREKKESFPLTVTSAQKNPTAFYLCASRSSVQSNQPQHFGDGTRLSIL.

A note on this clonotype: Given a much more abundant clone one base away, this may be a read error. The CDR3 DNA reads TGTGCCAGCAGTTTGGGGGGACAGGCGGGAGATGCGCAGTATTTT. This encodes CASSLGGQAGDAQYF. The chain employs TRBV12-3 or TRBV12-4 and TRBJ2-3; D is possibly TRBD1 (8 bases). The length of the CDR3 is 15 residues.

This clonotype was seen many times. The genes are TRBV6-5 and TRBJ1-5; TRBD1 aligns across 11 bases. This CDR3 spans 14 amino acids. The V segment lost 4 bases and the J segment 7 bases; nucleotides outside the gene matches: 3. Germline V gene sequence: CDR1 MNHEY, CDR2 SVGAGI. The chain's CDR3 is CASSSGTGGQPQHF. The CDR3 nucleotides read TGTGCCAGCAGTTCCGGGACAGGGGGACAGCCCCAGCATTTT.

This clonotype was found many times. The V gene is TRBV12-3 or TRBV12-4, the J gene TRBJ2-3, with 7 bases that match TRBD2. The CDR3 runs to 15 residues. Unmatched junction bases numbered 10, after V lost 6 bases and J lost 4 bases. CDR3 coding DNA: TGTGCCAGCAGCTTGACTAGCCCGGGGGCAGATACGCAGTATTTT. It encodes CASSLTSPGADTQYF.

This clonotype was counted many times. The V call is TRBV3-1, the J call TRBJ2-3; 7 bases agree with TRBD2. V shed 0 bases, J shed 0 bases, and the junction held 6 bases outside the gene matches. Per germline, CDR1 LGHDT and CDR2 YNNKEL (reference sequence). CDR3 length: 17 residues. CDR3 sequence reads: CASSQDMTSSSTDTQYF. The CDR3 coding sequence is TGTGCCAGCAGCCAAGATATGACTAGCTCTAGCACAGATACGCAGTATTTT.

This rearrangement joins TRBV9 to TRBJ2-1; 8 nucleotides line up with TRBD2. After removal of 4 bases from V and 6 bases from J, the junction contained 12 bases not matched to a gene. The germline V gene has CDR1 SGDLS and CDR2 YYNGEE. The CDR3 consists of 16 residues. The DNA of the CDR3 is TGTGCCAGCAGCCAGGTGGCCGGGGGGGCCCGCAATGAGCAGTTCTTC. Translated, it gives CASSQVAGGARNEQFF. Full variable domain (rest looked up from reference TRBV9 and TRBJ2-1): DSGVTQTPKHLITATGQRVTLRCSPRSGDLSVYWYQQSLDQGLQFLIQYYNGEERAKGNILERFSAQQFPDLHSELNLSSLELGDSALYFCASSQVAGGARNEQFFGPGTRLTVL.

Concerning this clonotype itself: With a much larger clone just one base away, this may be a read error. The genes are TRBV12-3 or TRBV12-4 and TRBJ2-3; unclear D gene. V was cut by 6 bases and J by 5 bases, with 18 bases left in between. The length of the CDR3 is 15 residues. In nucleotides, the CDR3 is TGTGCCAGCAGAAGAGACATAGACCTGATAGATACGCAGTATTTT. Protein: CASRRDIDLIDTQYF.

A remark on this clonotype: A much larger clone sits a single nucleotide away, making a read error possible. The V and J genes are TRBV5-1 and TRBJ2-7; possible D gene TRBD2, 5 bases. Germline-derived CDR1 and CDR2 are SGHRS and YFSETQ. The CDR3 is 14 amino acids. V was trimmed by 4 bases and J by 3 bases, leaving 14 bases between them. CDR3 bases: TGCGCCAGCAGCCCATACAGCGAGGGCTACGAGCAGTACTTC. Translated: CASSPYSEGYEQYF. The full variable domain, its missing parts supplied by reference TRBV5-1 and TRBJ2-7, is KAGVTQTPRYLIKTRGQQVTLSCSPISGHRSVSWYQQTPGQGLQFLFEYFSETQRNKGNFPGRFSGRQFSNSRSEMNVSTLELGDSALYLCASSPYSEGYEQYFGPGTRLTVT.

A word on this clonotype: A single base separates this from a much larger clone, so it may be a read error. The gene calls are TRBV2 and TRBJ2-1; TRBD2 matches at 7 bases. With the DNA end fitting TRBJ2-7 better, the J assignment may be wrong. Per the germline V gene, CDR1 is SNHLY and CDR2 is FYNNEI. The CDR3 length is 15 residues. The CDR3 reads CASSVRGSLHNEQYF. The CDR3 nucleotides read TGTGCCAGCAGTGTGCGGGGGTCACTTCACAATGAGCAGTACTTC.

This chain joins TRBV29-1 and TRBJ1-1; D not resolved. CDR3 length: 13 residues. CDR1 is SQVTM, CDR2 ANQGSEA, per germline. Trimming left V 6 bases short and J 1 base short, with 12 bases between. CDR3 nucleotide sequence: TGCAGCGTGGGCCTCAACAGGAACACTGAAGCTTTCTTT. Protein product: CSVGLNRNTEAFF.

The V gene is TRBV20-1, the J gene TRBJ2-3; D remains ambiguous. The CDR3 loop spans 12 amino acids. Germline lookup yields CDR1 DFQATT and CDR2 SNEGSKA (reference sequence). The V end was cut by 6 bases, the J end by 4 bases, with 11 bases between. The CDR3: CSALGLADTQYF. The CDR3 DNA reads TGCAGTGCATTAGGGCTGGCAGATACGCAGTATTTT.

This clonotype was recorded at least ten times. The V call is TRBV2, the J call TRBJ1-2; 10 bases align to TRBD1. The germline CDR1 and CDR2 sequences are SNHLY and FYNNEI. The CDR3 runs 14 residues. The ends lost 8 bases at V and 2 bases at J; junction bases unmatched: 5. The CDR3 nucleotides are TGTGCCAGCTCCAGACAGGGGGCAAACTATGGCTACACCTTC. Its protein is CASSRQGANYGYTF.

The V call is TRBV28, the J call TRBJ1-5, with a tentative D call TRBD1 (5 bases). This CDR3 contains 15 residues. V shed 3 bases and J shed 6 bases, with 15 bases lying between them. Germline-derived CDR1 and CDR2 are MDHEN and SYDVKM. CDR3 coding DNA: TGTGCCAGCAGTTTTACCCGCGGCAGGGTTCAGCCCCAGCATTTT. Protein product: CASSFTRGRVQPQHF.

This clonotype was detected a few times. The chain links TRBV10-3 to TRBJ1-4; D call uncertain. Germline V gene sequence: CDR1 ENHRY, CDR2 SYGVKD. The CDR3 contains 15 residues. Trimming stripped 0 bases from V and 7 bases from J, with 12 bases between. CDR3 sequence reads: CAISESGSLGEKLFF. The CDR3 bases are TGTGCCATCAGTGAGTCGGGGTCGTTGGGTGAAAAACTGTTTTTT.

Many counts were recorded for this clonotype. The chain uses TRBV5-6 and TRBJ2-5; 8 nucleotides agree with TRBD1. The trim removed 2 bases at V and 4 bases at J, leaving 4 bases unmatched. CDR1 and CDR2 (germline): SGHDT, YYEEEE. The CDR3 is 14 amino acids. The CDR3 DNA reads TGTGCCAGCAGCTTTTGGACAGGGAGAGAGACCCAGTACTTC. Protein product: CASSFWTGRETQYF.

This clonotype was seen ten or more times. This chain links TRBV7-7 with TRBJ2-6; a possible D gene is TRBD2 (6 bases). The CDR3 spans 15 residues. V was cut by 5 bases and J by 2 bases, with 10 bases left in between. From germline, CDR1 is SSHAT and CDR2 FNYEAQ (reference sequence). For the CDR3, the DNA is TGTGCCAGCAGCACCGGGAGTCCTGGGGCCAACGTCCTGACTTTC. Its protein is CASSTGSPGANVLTF.

In this sample, this clonotype turned up many times. V usage is TRBV27 and J usage is TRBJ2-7, with D perhaps assigned TRBD1 or TRBD2 (5 bases each). This CDR3 has 15 amino acids. Germline CDR1 and CDR2: MNHEY and SMNVEV (reference sequence). Trimming removed 5 bases at V and 4 bases at J, with 18 bases between. CDR3 DNA sequence: TGTGCCAGCAGTCCGCGGTGGGGGTTACAATACGAGCAGTACTTC. Amino acid sequence: CASSPRWGLQYEQYF.

DNA for the CDR3: TGTGCCAGCAATCCAGGGTCGATGAACACTGAAGCTTTCTTT. This translates into CASNPGSMNTEAFF. The chain has TRBV28 and TRBJ1-1; tentatively, D is TRBD1 (5 bases). Germline values: CDR1 MDHEN, CDR2 SYDVKM. This CDR3 has 14 amino acids. V was pared by 7 bases and J by 0 bases, with 12 bases between. The whole variable domain, remainder taken from reference TRBV28 and TRBJ1-1, is DVKVTQSSRYLVKRTGEKVFLECVQDMDHENMFWYRQDPGLGLRLIYFSYDVKMKEKGDIPEGYSVSREKKERFSLILESASTNQTSMYLCASNPGSMNTEAFFGQGTRLTVV.

The CDR3 DNA reads TGTGCCACCAGTGATTGGGCAATCTCAGGGGCCGACGAGCAGTTCTTC. This sequence encodes CATSDWAISGADEQFF. The rearrangement joins TRBV24-1 to TRBJ2-1, with D possibly TRBD1 on 6 matching bases. The CDR3 loop spans 16 amino acids. V gave up 2 bases and J gave up 10 bases, with 20 bases separating them. The germline CDR1 and CDR2 sequences are KGHDR and SFDVKD.

This sequence joins TRBV20-1 and TRBJ2-6; 9 nucleotides match TRBD1. This CDR3 contains 16 residues. After removal of 3 bases from V and 4 bases from J, the junction contained 7 bases not matched to a gene. CDR1 is DFQATT, CDR2 SNEGSKA, per germline (reference sequence). CDR3 DNA: TGCAGTGCTAGCGACCACAGGGGGCCGGGGGCCAACGTCCTGACTTTC. Translating gives CSASDHRGPGANVLTF.

This clonotype showed up many times. This chain uses TRBV7-9 with TRBJ1-6; D unclear. Germline V gives CDR1 SEHNR, CDR2 FQNEAQ (reference sequence). With 10 bases removed from V and 9 bases from J, the gap between germline ends came to 16 bases. This CDR3 comprises 13 residues. The CDR3 loop is CATQRTYGSPLHF. CDR3 coding DNA: TGTGCCACCCAGCGGACCTATGGTTCACCCCTCCACTTT.

This clonotype has more than one count but fewer than ten. One junction end does not reproduce the germline sequence, and a read error may be involved. The gene calls are TRBV20-1 and TRBJ2-1; D call uncertain. Per the germline V gene, CDR1 is DFQATT and CDR2 is SNEGSKA (reference sequence). The CDR3 covers 11 residues. The CDR3 is CRAREYSEQFF. The CDR3 DNA reads as TGCAGGGCTAGAGAGTATAGTGAGCAGTTCTTC.

Comment on this clonotype: A much more abundant neighbour one base away suggests this may be a read error. The chain combines TRBV15 with TRBJ2-7, with 10 nucleotides matching TRBD2. The end of the DNA fits TRBJ2-5 better, so the J call may be wrong. Germline CDR1 and CDR2: LNHNV and YYDKDF (reference sequence). The CDR3 length is 16 residues. The CDR3 DNA sequence: TGTGCCACCAGCAGAGGAAGCGGGGGGGCCCAAGGGACCCAGTACTTC. It specifies CATSRGSGGAQGTQYF.